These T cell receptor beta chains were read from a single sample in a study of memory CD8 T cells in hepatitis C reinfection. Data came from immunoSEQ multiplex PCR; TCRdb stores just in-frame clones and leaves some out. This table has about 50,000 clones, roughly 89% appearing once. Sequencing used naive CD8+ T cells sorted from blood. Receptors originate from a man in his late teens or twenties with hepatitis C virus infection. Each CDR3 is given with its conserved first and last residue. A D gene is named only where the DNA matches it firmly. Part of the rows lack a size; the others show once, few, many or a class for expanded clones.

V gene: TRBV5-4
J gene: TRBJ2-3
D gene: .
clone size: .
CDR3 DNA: TGTGCCAGCAGCCACGAAGGAGGGCCATTGAGCACAGATACGCAGTATTTT
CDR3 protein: CASSHEGGPLSTDTQYF

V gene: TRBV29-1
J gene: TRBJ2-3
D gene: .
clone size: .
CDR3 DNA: TGCAGCGTTGTGAGCAGCACAGATACGCAGTATTTT
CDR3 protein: CSVVSSTDTQYF

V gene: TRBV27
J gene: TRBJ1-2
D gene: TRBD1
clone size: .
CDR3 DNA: TGTGCCAGCAGCCCCTCGACAGGGGGCAGCTATGGCTACACCTTC
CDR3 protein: CASSPSTGGSYGYTF

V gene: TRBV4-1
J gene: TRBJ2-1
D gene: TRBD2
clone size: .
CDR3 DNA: TGCGCCAGCAGCCAAGAAGAGCGGGGGGGCACGGATGAGCAGTTCTTC
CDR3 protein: CASSQEERGGTDEQFF

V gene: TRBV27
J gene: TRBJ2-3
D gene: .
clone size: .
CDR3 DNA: TGTGCCAGCAGACATGGTGGGGCGCACGATACGCAGTATTTT
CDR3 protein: CASRHGGAHDTQYF

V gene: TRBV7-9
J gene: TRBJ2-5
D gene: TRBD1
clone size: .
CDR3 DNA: TGTGCCAGCACCTACTTGGGCGGAGGGACAGGGGCGAGGGAGACCCAGTACTTC
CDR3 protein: CASTYLGGGTGARETQYF

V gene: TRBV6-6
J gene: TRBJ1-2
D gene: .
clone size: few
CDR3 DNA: TGTGCCAGCAGTTCCACAGGGTCCTATGGCTACACCTTC
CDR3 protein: CASSSTGSYGYTF

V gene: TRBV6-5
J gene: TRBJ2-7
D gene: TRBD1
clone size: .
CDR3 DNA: TGTGCCAGCAGTACCCGACAGGGGGCCTACGAGCAGTACTTC
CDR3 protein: CASSTRQGAYEQYF

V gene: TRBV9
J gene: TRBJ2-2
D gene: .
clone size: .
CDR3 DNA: TGTGCCAGCAGCGCCCTAGCGTCGAACACCGGGGAGCTGTTTTTT
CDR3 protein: CASSALASNTGELFF

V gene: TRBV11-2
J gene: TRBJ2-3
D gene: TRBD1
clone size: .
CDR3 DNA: TGTGCCAGCAGCGTGACAGGGCATACGCAGTATTTT
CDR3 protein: CASSVTGHTQYF

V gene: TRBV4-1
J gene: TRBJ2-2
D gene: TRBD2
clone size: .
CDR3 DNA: TGCGCCAGCAGACCGCCCCTGACTAGCGGGAGGTCCGGGGAGCTGTTTTTT
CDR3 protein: CASRPPLTSGRSGELFF

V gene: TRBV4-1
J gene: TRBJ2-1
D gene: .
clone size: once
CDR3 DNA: TGCGCCAGCAGCCAAGTTAGTTCTAGAGATGAGCAGTTCTTC
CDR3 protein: CASSQVSSRDEQFF

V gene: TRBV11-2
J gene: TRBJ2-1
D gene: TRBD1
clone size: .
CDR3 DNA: TGTGCCAGCAGCCCCCGGACAGGGGAAGTTTTCGATGAGCAGTTCTTC
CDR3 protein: CASSPRTGEVFDEQFF

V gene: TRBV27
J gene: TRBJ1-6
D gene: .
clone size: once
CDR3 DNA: TGTGCCAGCAGTTTACGGGGGGGGCTGTCGTATTCACCCCTCCACTTT
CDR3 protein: CASSLRGGLSYSPLHF

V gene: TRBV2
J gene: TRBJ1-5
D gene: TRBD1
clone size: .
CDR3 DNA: TGTGCCAGCAGTGCAGGGACAGGCCTCAATCAGCCCCAGCATTTT
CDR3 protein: CASSAGTGLNQPQHF

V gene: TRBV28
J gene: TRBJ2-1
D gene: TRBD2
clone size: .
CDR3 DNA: TGTGCCAGCAGTTTGGCTAGCGGGAGGGATAGGGATGAGCAGTTCTTC
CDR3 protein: CASSLASGRDRDEQFF

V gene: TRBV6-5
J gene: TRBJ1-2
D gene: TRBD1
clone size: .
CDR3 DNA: TGTGCCAGCAGTTTCCTCGAGGGGGCCTATGGCTACACCTTC
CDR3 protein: CASSFLEGAYGYTF

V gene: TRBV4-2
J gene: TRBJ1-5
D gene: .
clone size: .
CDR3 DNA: TGTGCCAGCAGCCAAGACAGGGGAGGGGACCAGCCCCAGCATTTT
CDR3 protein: CASSQDRGGDQPQHF

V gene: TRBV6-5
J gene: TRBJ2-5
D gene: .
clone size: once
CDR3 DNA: TGTGCCAGCAGCCCGACGGGTTTGGAGACCCAGTACTTC
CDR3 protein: CASSPTGLETQYF

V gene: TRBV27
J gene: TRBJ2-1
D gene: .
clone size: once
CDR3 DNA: TGTGCCAGCAGTTTATCCAGGGTGGGTAATGAGCAGTTCTTC
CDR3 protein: CASSLSRVGNEQFF

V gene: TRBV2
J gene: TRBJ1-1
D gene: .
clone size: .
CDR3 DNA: TGTGCCAGCAGTCACTCCGACAGCGAGGCGTTAAACACTGAAGCTTTCTTT
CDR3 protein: CASSHSDSEALNTEAFF

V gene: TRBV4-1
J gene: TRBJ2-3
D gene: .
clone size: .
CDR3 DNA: TGCGCCAGCAGCCTATTAACGGGGGGCACAGATACGCAGTATTTT
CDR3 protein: CASSLLTGGTDTQYF

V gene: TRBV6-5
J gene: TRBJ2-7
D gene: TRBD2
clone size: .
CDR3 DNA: TGTGCCAGCAGTTACTCGAGTAGCGGGAGGGGAGAGCAGTACTTC
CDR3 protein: CASSYSSSGRGEQYF

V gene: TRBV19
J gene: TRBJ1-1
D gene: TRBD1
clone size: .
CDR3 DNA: TGTGCCAGTAGTGTACAGGGGGGCGGCACTGAAGCTTTCTTT
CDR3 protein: CASSVQGGGTEAFF

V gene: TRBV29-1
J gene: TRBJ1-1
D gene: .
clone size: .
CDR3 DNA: TGCAGCGTTTCTCCAGGTCAGCCCGCTGAAGCTTTCTTT
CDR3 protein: CSVSPGQPAEAFF

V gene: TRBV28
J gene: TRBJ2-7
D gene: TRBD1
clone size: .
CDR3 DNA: TGTGCCAGCAGTTTCGGGACAGGGACGTACGAGCAGTACTTC
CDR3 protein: CASSFGTGTYEQYF

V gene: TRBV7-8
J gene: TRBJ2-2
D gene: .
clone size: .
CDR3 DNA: TGTGCCAGCAGCTTAAATTGGGGGGAGACCGGGGAGCTGTTTTTT
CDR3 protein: CASSLNWGETGELFF

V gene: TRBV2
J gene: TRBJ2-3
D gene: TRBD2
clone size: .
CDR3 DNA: TGTGCCAGCAGTGACCCGACTAGCGGGGGGAGGGTGGCCACAGATACGCAGTATTTT
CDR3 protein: CASSDPTSGGRVATDTQYF

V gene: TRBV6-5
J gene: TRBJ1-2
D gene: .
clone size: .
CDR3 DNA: TGTGCCAGCAGTTACTCGAGTATGGGAGATGACTATGGCTACACCTTC
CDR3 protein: CASSYSSMGDDYGYTF

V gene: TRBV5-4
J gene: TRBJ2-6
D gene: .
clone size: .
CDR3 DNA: TGTGCCAGCAGCTCAGGCACCCTCTCTGGGGCCAACGTCCTGACTTTC
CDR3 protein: CASSSGTLSGANVLTF

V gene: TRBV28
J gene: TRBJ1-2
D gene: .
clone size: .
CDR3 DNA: TGTGCCAGCAGTTCCCAGACAGGCAACTATGGCTACACCTTC
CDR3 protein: CASSSQTGNYGYTF

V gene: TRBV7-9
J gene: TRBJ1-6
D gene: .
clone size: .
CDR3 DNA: TGTGCCAGCGAAATACAGGGTCGCTCACCCCTCCACTTT
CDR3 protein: CASEIQGRSPLHF

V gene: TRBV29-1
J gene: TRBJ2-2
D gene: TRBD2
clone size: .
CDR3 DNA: TGCAGCGTTGAAGAAGGAACTAGCGGCACCGGGGAGCTGTTTTTT
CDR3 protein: CSVEEGTSGTGELFF

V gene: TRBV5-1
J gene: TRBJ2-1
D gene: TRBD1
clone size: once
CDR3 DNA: TGCGCCAGCAGCTGGACAGGGAACCCCTACAATGAGCAGTTCTTC
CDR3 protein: CASSWTGNPYNEQFF

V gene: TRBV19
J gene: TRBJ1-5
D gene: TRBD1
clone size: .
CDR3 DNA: TGTGCCAGTAGTATAGGGGACAGGGGGCTTCAGCCCCAGCATTTT
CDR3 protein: CASSIGDRGLQPQHF

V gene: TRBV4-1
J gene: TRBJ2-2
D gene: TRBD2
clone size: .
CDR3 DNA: TGCGCCAGCAGCCATCCTAGCGGGAGTGGGGAGCTGTTTTTT
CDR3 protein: CASSHPSGSGELFF

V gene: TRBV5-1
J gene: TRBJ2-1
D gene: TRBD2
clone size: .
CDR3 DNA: TGCGCCAGCAGCCTCCTCGGGACTAGATACAATGAGCAGTTCTTC
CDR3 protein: CASSLLGTRYNEQFF

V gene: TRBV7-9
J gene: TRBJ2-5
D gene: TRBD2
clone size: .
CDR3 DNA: TGTGCCAGCAGCTCCTTAGCGGGGGCGGGAGAGACCCAGTACTTC
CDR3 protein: CASSSLAGAGETQYF

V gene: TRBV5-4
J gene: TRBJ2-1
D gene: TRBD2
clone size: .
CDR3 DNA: TGTGCCAGCAGCTCGGCTAGCGGGATTGAGCAGTTCTTC
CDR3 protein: CASSSASGIEQFF

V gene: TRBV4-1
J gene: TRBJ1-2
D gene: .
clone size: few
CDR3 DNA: TGCGCCAGCAGCCAAGATTTATCGAACTATGGCTACACCTTC
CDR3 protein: CASSQDLSNYGYTF

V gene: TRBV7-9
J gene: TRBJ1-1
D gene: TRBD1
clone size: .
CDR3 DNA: TGTGCCAGCAGGCCGTGGTGGACAGGGGCCGAAGCTTTCTTT
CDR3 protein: CASRPWWTGAEAFF

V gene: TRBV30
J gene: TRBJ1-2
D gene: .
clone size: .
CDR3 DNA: TGTGCCTGGAGTGTACGGGGGGGCTTTGGGTATGGCTACACCTTC
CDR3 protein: CAWSVRGGFGYGYTF

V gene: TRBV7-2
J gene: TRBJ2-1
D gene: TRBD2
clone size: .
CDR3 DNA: TGTGCCAGCAGCTTAGGGGGGCGGGAGGTTTTCAATGAGCAGTTCTTC
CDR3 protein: CASSLGGREVFNEQFF

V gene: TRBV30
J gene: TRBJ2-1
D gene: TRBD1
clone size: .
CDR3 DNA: TGTGCCTGGAGTGTACTGGAAAGGGGGCGCAGAAACAATGAGCAGTTCTTC
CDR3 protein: CAWSVLERGRRNNEQFF

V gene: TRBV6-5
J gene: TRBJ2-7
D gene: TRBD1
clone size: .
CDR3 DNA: TGTGCCAGCAGGGGACAGGGTTACGAGCAGTACTTC
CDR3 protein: CASRGQGYEQYF

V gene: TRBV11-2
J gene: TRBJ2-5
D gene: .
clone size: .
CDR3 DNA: TGTGCCAGCAGCCCGCCAGGGGTCGGGGAGACCCAGTACTTC
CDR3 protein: CASSPPGVGETQYF

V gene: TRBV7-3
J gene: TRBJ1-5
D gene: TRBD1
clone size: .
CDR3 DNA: TGTGCCAGCAGCCAAAGACAGGGCGGATTTAGTAGCAATCAGCCCCAGCATTTT
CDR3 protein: CASSQRQGGFSSNQPQHF

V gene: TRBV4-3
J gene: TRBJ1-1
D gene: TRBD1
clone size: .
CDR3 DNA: TGCGCCAGCAGTCAGTCCGGGACAGCGAACACTGAAGCTTTCTTT
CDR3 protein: CASSQSGTANTEAFF

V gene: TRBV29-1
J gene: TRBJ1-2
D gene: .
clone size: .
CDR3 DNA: TGCAGCGTCGTCAGTGGGGGAGGCGGCTACACCTTC
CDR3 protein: CSVVSGGGGYTF

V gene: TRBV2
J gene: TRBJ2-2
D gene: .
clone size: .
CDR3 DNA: TGTGCCAGCAGTGAAGAGCCGTCCGGGGAGCTGTTTTTT
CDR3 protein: CASSEEPSGELFF

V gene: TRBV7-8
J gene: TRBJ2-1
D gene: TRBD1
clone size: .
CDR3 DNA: TGTGCCAGCAGCTTAGTGAGGGGACAGTACAATGAGCAGTTCTTC
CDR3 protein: CASSLVRGQYNEQFF

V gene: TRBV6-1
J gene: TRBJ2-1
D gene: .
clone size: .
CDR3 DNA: TGTGCAGCAGCTAGCCGCCCCTACAATGAGCAGTTCTTC
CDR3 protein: CAAASRPYNEQFF

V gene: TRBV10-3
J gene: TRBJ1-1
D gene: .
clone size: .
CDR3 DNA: TGTGCCATCAGTGACTCCGGAGGGAGGAACACTGAAGCTTTCTTT
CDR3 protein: CAISDSGGRNTEAFF